The count of the clone carrying this T cell receptor (beta chain) is one. V gave up 2 bases and J gave up 4 bases; unmatched junction bases: 2. The CDR3 spans 15 residues. Per germline, CDR1 MRHNA and CDR2 SNTAGT. The source of the sample is a study of cytomegalovirus exposure and HLA in healthy donors. PCR involved 60 Vbeta and 13 Jbeta primers. Profiling relied on immunoSEQ multiplex PCR, and the TCRdb table lists in-frame clones only, not all of them. Of approximately 140,000 clones in the sample, roughly 79% are singletons; the top ten hold around 2.5%. J is TRBJ2-6 and V is TRBV6-4; 7 bases fit TRBD2. The sequence was obtained from a boy aged 2 to 10 in good health and CMV-seronegative. Sequencing input: PBMCs. CDR3 in DNA: TGTGCCAGCAGTGACGCGGGGGACGGGGCCAACGTCCTGACTTTC. It translates to CASSDAGDGANVLTF.